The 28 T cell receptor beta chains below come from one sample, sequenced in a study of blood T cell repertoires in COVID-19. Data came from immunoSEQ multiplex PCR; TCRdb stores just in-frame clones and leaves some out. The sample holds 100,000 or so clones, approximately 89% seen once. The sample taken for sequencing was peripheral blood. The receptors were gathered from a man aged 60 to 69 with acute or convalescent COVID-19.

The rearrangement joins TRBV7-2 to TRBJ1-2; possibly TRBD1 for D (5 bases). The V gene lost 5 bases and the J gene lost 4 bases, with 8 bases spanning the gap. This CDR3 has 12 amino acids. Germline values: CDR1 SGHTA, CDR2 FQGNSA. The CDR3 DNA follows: TGTGCCAGCAGCATGGACATCTATGGCTACACCTTC. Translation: CASSMDIYGYTF.

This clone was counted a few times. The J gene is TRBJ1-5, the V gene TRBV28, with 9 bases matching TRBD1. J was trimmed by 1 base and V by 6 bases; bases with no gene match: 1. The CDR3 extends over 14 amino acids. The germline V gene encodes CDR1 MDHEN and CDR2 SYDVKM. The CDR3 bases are TGTGCCAGCAGGACAGGGGGGAGCAATCAGCCCCAGCATTTT. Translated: CASRTGGSNQPQHF.

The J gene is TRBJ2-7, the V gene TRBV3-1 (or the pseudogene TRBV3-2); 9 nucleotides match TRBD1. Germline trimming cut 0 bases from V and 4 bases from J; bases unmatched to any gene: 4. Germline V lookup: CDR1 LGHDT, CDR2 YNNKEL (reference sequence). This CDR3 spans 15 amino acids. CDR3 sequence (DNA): TGTGCCAGCAGCCAAGAAGGACAGGGGTGGTACGAGCAGTACTTC. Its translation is CASSQEGQGWYEQYF.

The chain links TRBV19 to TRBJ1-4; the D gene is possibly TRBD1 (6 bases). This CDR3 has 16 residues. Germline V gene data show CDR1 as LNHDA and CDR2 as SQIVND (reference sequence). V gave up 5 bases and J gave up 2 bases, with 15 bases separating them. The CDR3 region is CASSLNTGNTNEKLFF. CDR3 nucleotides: TGTGCCAGTAGTCTGAATACAGGGAACACTAATGAAAAACTGTTTTTT.

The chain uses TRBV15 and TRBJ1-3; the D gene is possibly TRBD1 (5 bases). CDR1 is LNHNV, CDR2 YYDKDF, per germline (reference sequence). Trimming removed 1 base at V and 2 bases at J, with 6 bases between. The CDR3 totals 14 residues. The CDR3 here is CATSRAGTGNTIYF. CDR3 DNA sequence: TGTGCCACCAGCAGAGCAGGGACTGGAAACACCATATATTTT.

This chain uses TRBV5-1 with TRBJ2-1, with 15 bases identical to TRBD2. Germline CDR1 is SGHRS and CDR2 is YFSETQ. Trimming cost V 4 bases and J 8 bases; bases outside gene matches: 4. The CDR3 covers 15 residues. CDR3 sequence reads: CASSPGLAGGDEQFF. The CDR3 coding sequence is TGCGCCAGCAGCCCGGGACTAGCGGGAGGTGATGAGCAGTTCTTC.

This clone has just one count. The CDR3: CASSDAGNTEAFF. For the CDR3, the DNA is TGTGCCAGCAGTGACGCGGGGAACACTGAAGCTTTCTTT. V gene TRBV6-4 combines with J gene TRBJ1-1; the D is unclear. V was shortened by 2 bases and J by 1 base, with 5 bases between the two germline ends. The germline CDR1 and CDR2 sequences are MRHNA and SNTAGT. The CDR3 totals 13 residues.

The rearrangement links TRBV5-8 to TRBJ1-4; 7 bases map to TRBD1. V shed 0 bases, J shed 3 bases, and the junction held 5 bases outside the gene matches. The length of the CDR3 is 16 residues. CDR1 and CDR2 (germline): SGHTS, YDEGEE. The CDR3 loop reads CASSLARGVANEKLFF. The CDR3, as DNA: TGTGCCAGCAGCTTGGCCAGGGGGGTAGCTAATGAAAAACTGTTTTTT.

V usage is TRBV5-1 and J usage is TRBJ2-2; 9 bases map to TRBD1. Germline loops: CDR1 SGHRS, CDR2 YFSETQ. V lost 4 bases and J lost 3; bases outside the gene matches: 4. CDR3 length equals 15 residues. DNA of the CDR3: TGCGCCAGCAGCCTTAGACAGGGGGACACCGGGGAGCTGTTTTTT. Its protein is CASSLRQGDTGELFF.

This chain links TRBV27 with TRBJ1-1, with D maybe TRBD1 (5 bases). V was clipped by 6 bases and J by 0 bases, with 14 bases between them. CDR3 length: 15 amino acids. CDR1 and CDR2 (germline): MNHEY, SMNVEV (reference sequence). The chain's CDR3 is CASRRGGAMNTEAFF. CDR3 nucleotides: TGTGCCAGCAGGCGCGGAGGGGCCATGAACACTGAAGCTTTCTTT.

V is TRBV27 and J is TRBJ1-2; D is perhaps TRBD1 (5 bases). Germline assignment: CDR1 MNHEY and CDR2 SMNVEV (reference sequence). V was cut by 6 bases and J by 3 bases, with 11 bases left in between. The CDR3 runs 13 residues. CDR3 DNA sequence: TGTGCCAGCAGCTTAGACAGAGACTATGGCTACACCTTC. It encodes CASSLDRDYGYTF.

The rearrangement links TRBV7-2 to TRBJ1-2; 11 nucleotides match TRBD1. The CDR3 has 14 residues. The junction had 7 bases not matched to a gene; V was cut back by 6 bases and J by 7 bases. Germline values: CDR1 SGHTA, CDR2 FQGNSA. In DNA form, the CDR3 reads TGTGCCAGCAGTACGGGACAGGGGGGATTTGGCTACACCTTC. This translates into CASSTGQGGFGYTF.

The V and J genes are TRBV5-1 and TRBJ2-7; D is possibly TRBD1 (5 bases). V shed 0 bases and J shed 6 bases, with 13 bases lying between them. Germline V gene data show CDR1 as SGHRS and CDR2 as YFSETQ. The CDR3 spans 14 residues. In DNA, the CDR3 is TGCGCCAGCAGCTTGGGGCAGGGTAGGAGCGAGCAGTACTTC. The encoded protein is CASSLGQGRSEQYF.

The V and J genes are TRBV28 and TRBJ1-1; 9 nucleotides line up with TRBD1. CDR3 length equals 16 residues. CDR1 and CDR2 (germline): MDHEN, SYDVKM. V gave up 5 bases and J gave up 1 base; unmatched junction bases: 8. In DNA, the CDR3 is TGTGCCAGCAGTCGTCCGACAGGGGGTTCGAACACTGAAGCTTTCTTT. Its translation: CASSRPTGGSNTEAFF.

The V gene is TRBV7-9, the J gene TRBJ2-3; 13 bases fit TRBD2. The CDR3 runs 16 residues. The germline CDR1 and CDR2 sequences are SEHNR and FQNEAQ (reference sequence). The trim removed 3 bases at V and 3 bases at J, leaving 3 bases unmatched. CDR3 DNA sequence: TGTGCCAGCAGCTTCTTGACTAGCGGGAGGACAGATACGCAGTATTTT. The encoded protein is CASSFLTSGRTDTQYF.

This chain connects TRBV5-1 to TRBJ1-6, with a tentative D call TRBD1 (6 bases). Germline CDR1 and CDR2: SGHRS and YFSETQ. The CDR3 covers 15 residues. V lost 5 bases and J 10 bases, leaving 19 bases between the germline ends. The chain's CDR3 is CASSSDRPGASPLHF. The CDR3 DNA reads TGCGCCAGCAGTTCTGACAGGCCAGGGGCATCACCCCTCCACTTT.

The CDR3 DNA reads TGTGCCACCAGTGATGAAACAAACTATGGCTACACCTTC. It codes for CATSDETNYGYTF. The chain has TRBV24-1 and TRBJ1-2; no clear D gene. The V end was cut by 3 bases, the J end by 2 bases, with 6 bases between. From germline, CDR1 is KGHDR and CDR2 SFDVKD. The CDR3 consists of 13 residues.

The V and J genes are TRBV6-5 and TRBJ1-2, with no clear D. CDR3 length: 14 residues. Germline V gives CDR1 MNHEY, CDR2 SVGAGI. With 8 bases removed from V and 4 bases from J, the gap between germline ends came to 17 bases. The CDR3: CASGRIPAGYGYTF. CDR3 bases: TGTGCCAGCGGGAGGATACCGGCAGGCTATGGCTACACCTTC.

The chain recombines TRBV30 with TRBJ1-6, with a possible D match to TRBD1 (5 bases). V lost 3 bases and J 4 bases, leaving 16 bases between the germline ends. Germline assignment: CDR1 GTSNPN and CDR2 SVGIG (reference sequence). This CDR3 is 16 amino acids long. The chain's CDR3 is CAWRARAIRYNSPLHF. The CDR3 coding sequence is TGTGCCTGGAGAGCCAGGGCAATAAGATATAATTCACCCCTCCACTTT.

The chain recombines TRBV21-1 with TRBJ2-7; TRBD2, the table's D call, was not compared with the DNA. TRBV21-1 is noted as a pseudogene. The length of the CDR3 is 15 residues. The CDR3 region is CASSKLAGVGYEQYF. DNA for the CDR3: TGTGCCAGCAGCAAACTAGCGGGAGTAGGCTACGAGCAGTACTTC.

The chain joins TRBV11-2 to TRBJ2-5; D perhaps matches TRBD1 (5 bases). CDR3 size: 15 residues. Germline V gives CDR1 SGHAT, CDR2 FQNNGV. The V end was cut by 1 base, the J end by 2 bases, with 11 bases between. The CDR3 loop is CASSLAGADQETQYF. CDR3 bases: TGTGCCAGCAGCTTAGCTGGGGCGGATCAAGAGACCCAGTACTTC.

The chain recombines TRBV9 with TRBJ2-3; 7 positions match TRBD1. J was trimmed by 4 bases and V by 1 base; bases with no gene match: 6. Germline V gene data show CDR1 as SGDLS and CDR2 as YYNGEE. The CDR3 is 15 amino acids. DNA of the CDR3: TGTGCCAGCAGCGTACAGACAGGGTCCGCAGATACGCAGTATTTT. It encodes CASSVQTGSADTQYF.

CDR3 amino acids: CASSPGITTGNTIYF. Here the CDR3 DNA reads TGTGCCAGCAGCCCGGGGATCACTACTGGAAACACCATATATTTT. The J gene is TRBJ1-3, the V gene TRBV5-4; D is uncertain. This CDR3 has 15 residues. In germline, CDR1 is SGHNT, CDR2 YYREEE (reference sequence). V was shortened by 4 bases and J by 2 bases, with 13 bases between the two germline ends.

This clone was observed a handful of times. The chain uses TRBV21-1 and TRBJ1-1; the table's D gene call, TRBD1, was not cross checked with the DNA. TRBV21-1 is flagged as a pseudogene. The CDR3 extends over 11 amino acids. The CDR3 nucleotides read TGTGCCAGCACCCAGGGCACTGAAGCTTTCTTT. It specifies CASTQGTEAFF.

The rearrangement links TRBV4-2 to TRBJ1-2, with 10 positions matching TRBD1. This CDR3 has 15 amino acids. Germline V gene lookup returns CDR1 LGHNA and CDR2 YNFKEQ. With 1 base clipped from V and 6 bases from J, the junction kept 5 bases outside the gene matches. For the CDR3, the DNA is TGTGCCAGCAGCCAAGGAGGGACAGGGGTGGATGGCTACACCTTC. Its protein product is CASSQGGTGVDGYTF.

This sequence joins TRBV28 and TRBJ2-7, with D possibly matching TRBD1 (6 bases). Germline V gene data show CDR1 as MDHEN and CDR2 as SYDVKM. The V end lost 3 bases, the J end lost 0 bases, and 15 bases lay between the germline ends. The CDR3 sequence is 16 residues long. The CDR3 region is CASSFARQASSYEQYF. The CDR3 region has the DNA TGTGCCAGCAGTTTTGCTAGACAGGCGAGCTCCTACGAGCAGTACTTC.

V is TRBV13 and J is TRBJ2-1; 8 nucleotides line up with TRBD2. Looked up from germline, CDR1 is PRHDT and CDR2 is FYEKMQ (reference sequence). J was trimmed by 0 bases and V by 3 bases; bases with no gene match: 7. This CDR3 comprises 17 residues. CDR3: CASSFWTSLSSYNEQFF. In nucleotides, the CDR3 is TGTGCCAGCAGCTTCTGGACTAGCTTAAGCTCCTACAATGAGCAGTTCTTC.

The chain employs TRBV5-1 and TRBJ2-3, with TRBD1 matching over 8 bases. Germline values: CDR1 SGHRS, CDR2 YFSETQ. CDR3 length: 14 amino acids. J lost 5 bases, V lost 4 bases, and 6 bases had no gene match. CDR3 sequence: CASSPGQDKDTQYF. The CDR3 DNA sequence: TGCGCCAGCAGCCCGGGACAGGACAAAGATACGCAGTATTTT.